This T cell receptor (beta chain) was recorded in a study of T-cell memory formation after mild COVID-19 (dated by TCRdb to the early 2020s). Some background on the complete study: TCR sequence clusters from the two donors were found to be largely donor specific. In a couple of donors, T-cell clones that expanded and contracted after mild COVID-19 were tracked by sequencing TCRalpha and TCRbeta repertoires over time. The cohort was made up of two young adult volunteers, one female and one male, who were previously healthy. Results and caveats for the whole study, not just this receptor: Contracting CD4+ clones turned up mainly in the CM and EM memory subsets, whereas EMRA was where CD8+ clones were enriched. Clones contracting from day 15 to 85 had balanced CD4/CD8 phenotypes, while a second wave expanding from day 15 to 37 was biased towards CD4+. The study included only a couple of mild cases, and larger cohorts that include severe cases with pre-infection samples were judged to be necessary. SARS-CoV-2 specificity was not confirmed for the second-wave clones peaking on day 37. The detection of some responding clones in pre-infection memory suggests that pre-existing cross-reactive memory T cells joined the SARS-CoV-2 response.

Of note for this clonotype: The target of this receptor is not known. No clone much larger than this one lies a single base away; base qualities are absent.

The sequencer listed for this sample is Illumina NovaSeq 6000. Using 5'RACE with constant-segment primers, TCRalpha and TCRbeta cDNA libraries were constructed, with sample barcodes and unique molecular identifiers added in the process. Trizol reagent was used to extract RNA from every sample. Libraries were amplified in two PCR steps, with a second sample barcode and Illumina TruSeq adapters added in the second step. The libraries were sequenced on an Illumina NovaSeq using 2 x 150 bp paired-end reads. The study's own analysis went as follows. With migec v1.2.7, reads were demultiplexed and then collapsed into UMI-guided consensus sequences. With mixcr v2.1.11, UMI consensuses were aligned to TRA and TRB V and J templates and assembled into clonotypes. Expanded or contracted clonotypes were those called significant by both edgeR and NoisET, with noise models trained on biological replicates. For edgeR calls, the cutoffs were a false discovery rate-adjusted p below 0.01 and a log2 fold-change threshold of 1. As an exploratory analysis of dynamics, max-normalized trajectories of the 1000 most abundant clonotypes were examined with PCA combined with hierarchical clustering. The CD4 or CD8 phenotype of responding clones was assigned using the separately sequenced CD4+ and CD8+ repertoires. TCRdb trimmed the raw reads at Q25, called clones with MiXCR and kept productive beta chains. Each CDR3 protein appears once, grouped with its most common genes and DNA. In this record, the V and J calls reflect TCRdb's handling and not the investigators' own analysis. This sample lists 400,000 or so distinct CDR3 sequences; about 19% were detected once. 7.5% to 10% of the sample comes from the top ten.

Ficoll-Paque density gradient centrifugation was used to isolate PBMCs. The receptor's source is an adult woman who had mild COVID-19 (a few samples of this study predate the infection). The sample titles of this study are shuffled in the database, so cell type and time point are left out; the donor was told from shared clones. The sequenced sample consisted of PBMCs or a T cell subset sorted from them (not recorded which).

At the DNA level, the sequence is TGTGCCAGCAGGGGACGGCTGAACACTGAAGCTTTCTTT. Its protein product is CASRGRLNTEAFF. The chain is assembled from TRBV25-1 and TRBJ1-1; TRBD1 might be the D gene, on 5 matching bases. Deletion took 6 bases off V and 0 bases off J, with a span of 8 bases between the germline ends. CDR1 is given as MGHDK and CDR2 as SYGVNS, both from the germline V gene. From the cysteine up to the phenylalanine, the CDR3 has a length of 13 residues. Only CDR3 DNA is held: 39 bases, read in frame from base 1.